This is a list of T cell receptor beta chains from one sample in a study of blood T cell repertoires in COVID-19. TCRdb's table, derived via immunoSEQ multiplex PCR, lists solely in-frame clones and lacks some. Among roughly 190,000 clones, 84% were seen once, and the ten largest hold more than 12%. The specimen sequenced was peripheral blood. Receptors originate from a woman in her 70s with COVID-19, enrolled during active disease. CDR3s include the opening cysteine and the closing phenylalanine or tryptophan. A D gene is named only where the DNA matches it firmly. Size is omitted from some rows. Given values are once, few, many or a class for expanded clones.

TRBV21-1	once	.	TRBJ2-1	CASSTYDRDTYNEQFF	TGTGCCAGCAGCACATATGACAGGGACACCTACAATGAGCAGTTCTTC
TRBV28	.	TRBD2	TRBJ2-3	CASSRLAGSTDTQYF	TGTGCCAGCAGTAGACTAGCGGGAAGCACAGATACGCAGTATTTT
TRBV3-1/TRBV3-2	.	TRBD2	TRBJ2-3	CASSQSVLAGTDTQYF	TGTGCCAGCAGCCAATCGGTGCTAGCGGGGACAGATACGCAGTATTTT
TRBV6-1	.	.	TRBJ1-3	CASSEARGSTIYF	TGTGCCAGCAGTGAAGCGCGAGGGAGCACCATATATTTT
TRBV6-1	.	.	TRBJ2-1	CASNKLARNNEQFF	TGTGCCAGCAACAAACTAGCTCGCAACAATGAGCAGTTCTTC
TRBV6-4	.	TRBD2	TRBJ2-1	CASSVGTSARNEQFF	TGTGCCAGCAGTGTGGGGACTAGCGCTAGGAATGAGCAGTTCTTC
TRBV9	.	TRBD1	TRBJ1-2	CASSVDSQGDYGYTF	TGTGCCAGCAGCGTAGATTCTCAGGGGGACTATGGCTACACCTTC
TRBV5-4	once	.	TRBJ1-1	CASSLNRMNTEAFF	TGTGCCAGCAGCTTGAACAGGATGAACACTGAAGCTTTCTTT
TRBV19	.	TRBD1	TRBJ1-6	CASAFDRGNSPLHF	TGTGCCAGTGCCTTCGACAGGGGGAATTCACCCCTCCACTTT
TRBV4-2	.	.	TRBJ1-1	CASSSTDANTEAFF	TGTGCCAGCAGCTCGACAGATGCCAACACTGAAGCTTTCTTT
TRBV2	.	TRBD2	TRBJ2-3	CARGIAGGADTQYF	TGTGCCAGGGGGATAGCGGGGGGCGCAGATACGCAGTATTTT
TRBV4-1	once	.	TRBJ2-1	CASSQAVGHYWNEQFF	TGCGCCAGCAGCCAGGCCGTGGGACATTACTGGAATGAGCAGTTCTTC
TRBV3-1/TRBV3-2	.	.	TRBJ1-2	CASSTDRVGGYTF	TGTGCCAGCAGCACCGACAGAGTCGGTGGCTACACCTTC
TRBV5-5	.	.	TRBJ1-3	CASSYERQDTIYF	TGTGCCAGCAGCTATGAAAGACAGGACACCATATATTTT
TRBV9	.	TRBD1	TRBJ2-3	CASTDHRGQMSDTQYF	TGTGCCAGCACCGACCACAGGGGGCAGATGTCAGATACGCAGTATTTT
TRBV5-6	.	.	TRBJ2-3	CASSEAHGADTQYF	TGTGCCAGCAGCGAGGCCCACGGAGCAGATACGCAGTATTTT
TRBV7-9	few	TRBD1	TRBJ2-2	CASSAGTAYANTGELFF	TGTGCCAGCAGCGCCGGGACAGCCTACGCGAACACCGGGGAGCTGTTTTTT
TRBV21-1	.	.	TRBJ2-5	CASTLFACGTGVEETQYF	.
TRBV5-1	.	.	TRBJ2-2	CASSLTGKPGELFF	TGCGCCAGCAGCTTGACAGGGAAGCCCGGGGAGCTGTTTTTT
TRBV28	many	TRBD1	TRBJ1-5	CASSFGTGESSNQPQHF	TGTGCCAGCAGCTTCGGGACAGGGGAGAGTAGCAATCAGCCCCAGCATTTT
TRBV5-1	.	.	TRBJ2-5	CASSSPSVSQYF	TGCGCCAGCTCCTCCCCTAGCGTAAGCCAGTACTTC
TRBV29-1	.	.	TRBJ1-1	CSATSRGEAFF	TGCAGCGCGACAAGCAGAGGGGAAGCTTTCTTT
TRBV28	.	TRBD2	TRBJ2-7	CASSSPGSGGYEQYF	TGTGCCAGCAGTTCCCCCGGTAGCGGGGGGTACGAGCAGTACTTC
TRBV25-1	.	TRBD1	TRBJ1-2	CASSEFGTGGLFGGYTF	TGTGCCAGCAGTGAATTCGGTACAGGGGGCCTTTTTGGTGGCTACACCTTC
TRBV27	.	.	TRBJ1-6	CASSLFRGGSPLHF	TGTGCCAGCAGTTTATTTAGGGGGGGATCACCCCTCCACTTT
TRBV11-2	.	TRBD1	TRBJ1-2	CASSLGGQGTFSYTF	TGTGCCAGCAGCTTAGGGGGACAGGGTACGTTCAGCTACACCTTC
TRBV3-1/TRBV3-2	.	.	TRBJ1-1	CASSQEGRGEAFF	TGTGCCAGCAGCCAAGAAGGGAGGGGTGAAGCTTTCTTT
TRBV27	few	.	TRBJ2-1	CASSASQGGEQFF	TGTGCCAGCAGTGCCAGCCAGGGTGGTGAGCAGTTCTTC
TRBV28	.	TRBD1	TRBJ1-5	CASSFPDRVAQPQHF	TGTGCCAGCAGTTTCCCGGACAGGGTAGCCCAGCCCCAGCATTTT
TRBV5-5	once	TRBD2	TRBJ2-1	CASSLGRANEQFF	TGTGCCAGCAGCCTTGGGAGGGCCAATGAGCAGTTCTTC
TRBV7-9	.	.	TRBJ2-7	CASSLAREQYF	TGTGCCAGCAGCTTAGCGCGAGAGCAGTACTTC
TRBV10-2	.	TRBD1	TRBJ2-3	CASSKTGAGTDTQYF	TGCGCCAGCAGTAAGACAGGGGCTGGCACAGATACGCAGTATTTT
TRBV6-1	.	TRBD2	TRBJ2-5	CASSERGRTSGERAQYF	TGTGCCAGCAGTGAACGGGGTCGTACTAGCGGTGAGAGAGCCCAGTACTTC
TRBV15	.	TRBD1	TRBJ1-3	CATSRGGTATRNTIYF	TGTGCCACCAGCAGGGGCGGGACAGCGACGAGAAACACCATATATTTT
TRBV30	.	TRBD2	TRBJ2-5	CAWNPGGGETQYF	TGTGCCTGGAATCCGGGGGGAGGCGAGACCCAGTACTTC
TRBV28	.	TRBD1	TRBJ1-3	CASRTTGSLSGNTIYF	TGTGCCAGCAGAACGACAGGGAGTCTATCTGGAAACACCATATATTTT
TRBV28	.	.	TRBJ2-2	CASSQQGRHTGELFF	TGTGCCAGCAGTCAACAGGGGAGGCACACCGGGGAGCTGTTTTTT
TRBV5-1	.	TRBD1	TRBJ1-1	CASSPRGSGGNTEAFF	TGCGCCAGCAGCCCCCGGGGCTCAGGGGGGAACACTGAAGCTTTCTTT
TRBV5-6	.	TRBD1	TRBJ1-6	CASSRWDSPNSPLHF	TGTGCCAGCAGCCGGTGGGACAGCCCTAATTCACCCCTCCACTTT
TRBV5-4	.	.	TRBJ2-5	CASSLGRGSEAMETQYF	TGTGCCAGCAGCTTGGGCCGGGGGAGTGAGGCCATGGAGACCCAGTACTTC
TRBV30	.	.	TRBJ2-2	CAWRTFRGGELFF	TGTGCCTGGAGGACCTTCCGGGGGGGGGAGCTGTTTTTT
TRBV4-2	.	.	TRBJ1-1	CASSQELQASNREREAFF	TGTGCCAGCAGCCAGGAACTTCAGGCTTCCAACAGGGAAAGGGAGGCTTTCTTT
TRBV5-6	few	.	TRBJ2-3	CASSLESGLYTDTQYF	TGTGCCAGCAGCTTGGAAAGCGGGTTATACACAGATACGCAGTATTTT
TRBV7-9	.	.	TRBJ1-2	CASSPFNSRNGYTF	TGTGCCAGCAGCCCCTTCAATTCGCGTAATGGCTACACCTTC
TRBV27	.	.	TRBJ1-2	CASSLSGGSYYGYTF	TGTGCCAGCAGTTTATCGGGAGGTTCCTACTATGGCTACACCTTC
TRBV28	.	TRBD1	TRBJ1-3	CASSLNRGGNTIYF	TGTGCCAGCAGCTTAAACAGGGGGGGAAACACCATATATTTT
TRBV3-1/TRBV3-2	.	TRBD1	TRBJ1-1	CASSPPDRDGTEAFF	TGTGCCAGCAGCCCACCCGACAGGGACGGCACTGAAGCTTTCTTT
TRBV29-1	.	.	TRBJ1-1	CSVEISRVGTEAFF	TGCAGCGTTGAAATCTCCAGGGTAGGAACTGAAGCTTTCTTT
TRBV5-1	.	.	TRBJ2-1	CASSSQAGGYNEQFF	TGCGCCAGCAGCTCTCAGGCTGGAGGGTACAATGAGCAGTTCTTC
TRBV6-6	.	TRBD1	TRBJ1-1	CASSPQGRNTEAFF	TGTGCCAGCAGTCCACAGGGGCGGAACACTGAAGCTTTCTTT
TRBV14	.	.	TRBJ2-1	CASSQTTSAFSYNEQFF	TGTGCCAGCAGCCAAACGACGAGCGCTTTCTCCTACAATGAGCAGTTCTTC
TRBV2	.	.	TRBJ2-5	CASRTADLQETQYF	TGTGCCAGCAGGACAGCCGATCTACAAGAGACCCAGTACTTC
TRBV4-2	.	TRBD1	TRBJ1-2	CASSQDILSGTGYGYTF	TGTGCCAGCAGCCAAGATATTCTCTCGGGGACAGGGTATGGCTACACCTTC
TRBV28	.	TRBD1	TRBJ1-1	CASSSGGRTEAFF	TGTGCCAGCAGTTCAGGGGGTCGAACTGAAGCTTTCTTT
TRBV19	.	.	TRBJ2-7	CASSIGTSYEQYF	TGTGCCAGTAGTATAGGGACTTCCTACGAGCAGTACTTC